The T cell receptor (beta chain) under discussion was sequenced for a study of blood T cell repertoires in COVID-19. This clone occurred a few times. The germline CDR1 and CDR2 sequences are GTSNPN and SVGIG (reference sequence). Losses at the gene ends were 5 bases for V and 7 bases for J; bases not matched to a gene: 11. This CDR3 has 16 residues. Produced via immunoSEQ multiplex PCR; TCRdb's table is partial and in-frame only. The profile shows 300,000 to 450,000 clones, about 88% of them singletons. The rearrangement links TRBV30 to TRBJ1-6; 10 nucleotides align to TRBD1. The specimen sequenced was peripheral blood. This receptor was obtained from a human donor in a cohort sampled during active COVID-19. The CDR3 nucleotides read TGTGCCTGGGGCCACCGGGACAGGGGAGGAAATTCACCCCTCCACTTT. This encodes CAWGHRDRGGNSPLHF. The full variable domain, rest sourced from reference TRBV30 and TRBJ1-6, is SQTIHQWPATLVQPVGSPLSLECTVEGTSNPNLYWYRQAAGRGLQLLFYSVGIGQISSEVPQNLSASRPQDRQFILSSKKLLLSDSGFYLCAWGHRDRGGNSPLHFGNGTRLTVT.